What follows are 17 T cell receptor beta chains derived from one specimen sequenced in a study of blood T cell repertoires in COVID-19. Some clones are missing from TCRdb's copy, which holds only in-frame ones; the method was immunoSEQ multiplex PCR. Seen here are around 160,000 clones, 80% observed once, and the top ten hold roughly 13%. Sequencing used peripheral blood. The receptors were gathered from a man in his fifties or sixties with active or convalescent COVID-19.

The rearrangement links TRBV6-5 to TRBJ1-2, with 9 bases fitting TRBD1. CDR1 MNHEY and CDR2 SVGAGI come from the germline V gene. Trimming took 8 bases from V and 3 from J; bases not matched to a gene: 7. This CDR3 comprises 14 residues. The CDR3 loop reads CASVQGAVDYGYTF. The CDR3 DNA sequence: TGTGCCAGCGTACAGGGGGCAGTGGACTATGGCTACACCTTC.

This clone was seen once. The chain links TRBV24-1 to TRBJ2-1, with 8 bases fitting TRBD1. The germline V gene encodes CDR1 KGHDR and CDR2 SFDVKD. Losses at the gene ends were 4 bases for V and 5 bases for J; bases not matched to a gene: 9. The CDR3 contains 16 residues. This CDR3 is CATSDYDRGRDNEQFF. DNA for the CDR3: TGTGCCACCAGTGACTATGACAGGGGCCGCGACAATGAGCAGTTCTTC.

The chain carries TRBV6-2 or TRBV6-3 and TRBJ2-2; D remains ambiguous. CDR3 length equals 15 residues. Germline CDR1 is MNHEY and CDR2 is SVGEGT. The germline V and J ends were trimmed by 2 bases and 3 bases, with 10 bases remaining between them. The CDR3 reads CASSYRLGDTGELFF. DNA of the CDR3: TGTGCCAGCAGTTACAGGTTGGGCGACACCGGGGAGCTGTTTTTT.

This chain joins TRBV5-1 and TRBJ1-4; 7 bases align to TRBD1. The germline V gene encodes CDR1 SGHRS and CDR2 YFSETQ. The length of the CDR3 is 14 residues. V was clipped by 0 bases and J by 5 bases; unmatched bases: 1. The CDR3 sequence is CASSLGRGNEKLFF. For the CDR3, the DNA is TGCGCCAGCAGCTTGGGCAGGGGGAATGAAAAACTGTTTTTT. The whole variable domain, remainder taken from reference TRBV5-1 and TRBJ1-4, is KAGVTQTPRYLIKTRGQQVTLSCSPISGHRSVSWYQQTPGQGLQFLFEYFSETQRNKGNFPGRFSGRQFSNSRSEMNVSTLELGDSALYLCASSLGRGNEKLFFGSGTQLSVL.

The rearrangement links TRBV7-2 to TRBJ2-3, with 12 bases matching TRBD2. The CDR3 sequence is 15 residues long. V lost 5 bases and J lost 2; bases outside the gene matches: 2. Germline V CDR1 and CDR2: SGHTA, FQGNSA. The CDR3: CASSRTSGNTDTQYF. CDR3 bases: TGTGCCAGCAGCCGGACTAGCGGGAACACAGATACGCAGTATTTT.

This chain joins TRBV20-1 and TRBJ1-1, with 7 bases fitting TRBD1. The CDR3 runs 14 residues. The germline CDR1 and CDR2 sequences are DFQATT and SNEGSKA (reference sequence). The ends lost 3 bases at V and 6 bases at J; junction bases unmatched: 10. The CDR3 DNA sequence: TGCAGTGCTAGTTCGGGACAGTTGATGTCTGAAGCTTTCTTT. Translation gives CSASSGQLMSEAFF.

This clone came up many times. This chain joins TRBV19 and TRBJ1-1; 10 bases match TRBD1. CDR1 LNHDA and CDR2 SQIVND come from the germline V gene (reference sequence). The CDR3 spans 16 residues. V lost 6 bases and J lost 4; bases outside the gene matches: 11. CDR3 DNA: TGTGCCAGTAGAAACCGACAGGGGGCCCCGATCACTGAAGCTTTCTTT. Protein: CASRNRQGAPITEAFF.

The chain uses TRBV24-1 and TRBJ2-2, with D possibly matching TRBD1 (6 bases). The V and J ends lost 3 bases and 1 base respectively, with 8 bases between them. Looked up from germline, CDR1 is KGHDR and CDR2 is SFDVKD. There are 15 residues in the CDR3. The CDR3 DNA sequence: TGTGCCACCAGTGATACACAGGGGAACACCGGGGAGCTGTTTTTT. Translation: CATSDTQGNTGELFF.

The chain uses TRBV4-2 and TRBJ1-2; weak D call: TRBD1 (5 bases). V was trimmed by 4 bases and J by 3 bases, leaving 15 bases between them. Germline V gene data show CDR1 as LGHNA and CDR2 as YNFKEQ. CDR3 length: 15 amino acids. The DNA for the CDR3 is TGTGCCAGCAGCCCTTCCATCCGGGGGGACTATGGCTACACCTTC. Its protein product is CASSPSIRGDYGYTF.

This rearrangement joins TRBV28 to TRBJ1-4; D is perhaps TRBD1 (5 bases). V lost 2 bases to trimming and J lost 7 bases, with 17 bases between them. Looked up from germline, CDR1 is MDHEN and CDR2 is SYDVKM. The CDR3 has 16 amino acids. CDR3 amino acids: CASSLVGRARGEKLFF. The CDR3 nucleotides read TGTGCCAGCAGTTTAGTAGGCAGGGCAAGGGGTGAAAAACTGTTTTTT.

In its sample, this clone was seen once. The chain employs TRBV27 and TRBJ2-7, with D perhaps TRBD2 (5 bases). The ends were cut back, 8 bases at V and 4 bases at J, with 24 bases in the middle. The CDR3 is made up of 16 amino acids. Germline V lookup: CDR1 MNHEY, CDR2 SMNVEV (reference sequence). CDR3 protein: CASRGASLEPSYEQYF. In nucleotides, the CDR3 is TGTGCCAGCCGGGGAGCTAGTCTGGAGCCCTCATACGAGCAGTACTTC.

This chain uses TRBV18 with TRBJ1-5, with D possibly TRBD1 on 5 matching bases. The CDR3 length is 14 residues. Germline assignment: CDR1 KGHSH and CDR2 LQKENI. V was clipped by 4 bases and J by 0 bases, with 7 bases between them. The CDR3 here is CASSRGSSNQPQHF. The CDR3 region has the DNA TGTGCCAGCTCACGGGGCAGTAGCAATCAGCCCCAGCATTTT.

The CDR3: CASNTPGQGIDEKLFF. The CDR3 bases are TGTGCCAGCAACACCCCCGGGCAGGGAATCGATGAAAAACTGTTTTTT. This chain connects TRBV2 to TRBJ1-4; perhaps TRBD1 as D (5 bases). Germline V gene sequence: CDR1 SNHLY, CDR2 FYNNEI. The ends were cut back, 7 bases at V and 6 bases at J, with 21 bases in the middle. The length of the CDR3 is 16 residues.

The chain carries TRBV15 and TRBJ1-3; 7 positions match TRBD1. Germline CDR1 reads LNHNV; CDR2 reads YYDKDF (reference sequence). The trim removed 3 bases at V and 1 base at J, leaving 6 bases unmatched. The CDR3 length is 16 residues. The CDR3, as DNA: TGTGCCACCAGCAGTGACTGGACAGGATCTGGAAACACCATATATTTT. Encoded protein: CATSSDWTGSGNTIYF.

The rearrangement uses TRBV4-2 and TRBJ2-7, with unresolved D. Trimming removed 0 bases at V and 2 bases at J, with 8 bases between. Per germline, CDR1 LGHNA and CDR2 YNFKEQ. This CDR3 region has 14 residues. CDR3: CASSQDLRPYEQYF. In DNA form, the CDR3 reads TGTGCCAGCAGCCAAGATCTGCGTCCCTACGAGCAGTACTTC.

V and J are TRBV11-3 and TRBJ2-7; tentatively, D is TRBD2 (6 bases). CDR1 is SGHNT, CDR2 YENEEA, per germline. CDR3 length: 15 amino acids. Trimming removed 5 bases from V and 0 bases from J, with 14 bases in between. The CDR3 region is CASSPGLQSSYEQYF. The CDR3 DNA is TGTGCCAGCAGCCCGGGACTCCAAAGCTCCTACGAGCAGTACTTC.

V usage is TRBV19 and J usage is TRBJ2-3, with TRBD2 matching 9 bases. The J segment lost 5 bases and the V segment lost 4 bases, leaving 7 bases of the junction unmatched. The CDR3 is 15 residues long. Germline CDR1 reads LNHDA; CDR2 reads SQIVND (reference sequence). The CDR3 nucleotides read TGTGCCAGTAGTAGTATAGCGGGAGAAGGAGATACGCAGTATTTT. It yields the protein CASSSIAGEGDTQYF.